What follows are 28 T cell receptor beta chains derived from one specimen sequenced in a study of blood T cell repertoires in COVID-19 (dated by TCRdb to about 2020). Libraries were built with the immunoSEQ multiplex PCR assay. TCRdb carries this immuneACCESS record with in-frame sequences only. Its versions omit some clonotypes, under half of them owing to an unresolved V gene in the studies checked, with the rest unexplained. For this sample the table gives around 150,000 clones, of which 70% to 85% were detected only once. The biggest ten clones account for about a tenth of the sample. Sequenced: peripheral blood. The receptors here all came from a man aged 60-69 years who had recovered from COVID-19.

This clone came up a few times. The chain joins TRBV14 to TRBJ1-1, with TRBD1 identical over 8 bases. Germline CDR1 is SGHDN and CDR2 is FVKESK. The trim removed 2 bases at V and 5 bases at J, leaving 1 base unmatched. The CDR3 extends over 13 amino acids. CDR3 residues: CASSQRTGTEAFF. The CDR3 DNA sequence: TGTGCCAGCAGCCAACGGACAGGGACTGAAGCTTTCTTT. Drawing the rest from reference TRBV14 and TRBJ1-1, the complete variable domain is EAGVTQFPSHSVIEKGQTVTLRCDPISGHDNLYWYRRVMGKEIKFLLHFVKESKQDESGMPNNRFLAERTGGTYSTLKVQPAELEDSGVYFCASSQRTGTEAFFGQGTRLTVV.

V and J are TRBV19 and TRBJ2-7, with 10 bases aligning to TRBD1. Trimming removed 6 bases from V and 4 bases from J; junction bases left unmatched: 15. CDR3 size: 17 residues. Germline CDR1 LNHDA, CDR2 SQIVND (reference sequence). The CDR3 DNA reads TGTGCCAGTAGCCGGGACAGGGGAAGTGGCGCAGAATACGAGCAGTACTTC. Translated: CASSRDRGSGAEYEQYF.

The gene calls are TRBV5-5 and TRBJ1-5; TRBD1 is a possible D gene (5 bases). V lost 4 bases and J lost 4, with 15 bases in between. The CDR3 sequence is 15 residues long. The germline V gene has CDR1 SGHKS and CDR2 YYEKEE (reference sequence). The CDR3 spells CASSRQGGPNQPQHF. The DNA for the CDR3 is TGTGCCAGCAGCCGGCAGGGAGGGCCTAATCAGCCCCAGCATTTT.

This chain uses TRBV21-1 with TRBJ2-1; the DNA was not compared with TRBD2, the D call given in the table. TRBV21-1 is reported as a pseudogene. The CDR3 sequence is 16 residues long. The CDR3 DNA reads as TGTGCCAGCAGCAATTACGAGCGGGGCTCCTACAATGAGCAGTTCTTC. Translated: CASSNYERGSYNEQFF.

This chain links TRBV27 with TRBJ1-2; 8 bases align to TRBD1. The germline gives CDR1 MNHEY, CDR2 SMNVEV (reference sequence). There are 13 residues in the CDR3. Germline trimming cut 10 bases from V and 1 base from J; bases unmatched to any gene: 5. CDR3 loop: CATTGGGNYGYTF. In nucleotides, the CDR3 is TGTGCCACAACAGGGGGGGGTAACTATGGCTACACCTTC.

V is TRBV9 and J is TRBJ2-2; 7 bases line up with TRBD2. Germline-derived CDR1 and CDR2 are SGDLS and YYNGEE. Trimming removed 6 bases from V and 3 bases from J; junction bases left unmatched: 8. This CDR3 has 15 amino acids. The CDR3 DNA reads as TGTGCCAGCACGGCTAGCGGTTCCTACACCGGGGAGCTGTTTTTT. This gives the protein CASTASGSYTGELFF. The complete variable domain, with remaining parts taken from reference TRBV9 and TRBJ2-2, reads DSGVTQTPKHLITATGQRVTLRCSPRSGDLSVYWYQQSLDQGLQFLIQYYNGEERAKGNILERFSAQQFPDLHSELNLSSLELGDSALYFCASTASGSYTGELFFGEGSRLTVL.

The gene calls are TRBV6-5 and TRBJ1-1; 7 bases match TRBD1. Per germline, CDR1 MNHEY and CDR2 SVGAGI. The V and J ends lost 6 bases and 0 bases, in that order; junction bases with no gene match: 7. CDR3 size: 15 residues. CDR3 amino acids: CASSVTGVVNTEAFF. In nucleotides, the CDR3 is TGTGCCAGCAGCGTTACAGGGGTGGTGAACACTGAAGCTTTCTTT.

Turning to this clone: This CDR3 is also generated by other DNA sequences in the sample. The V and J genes are TRBV4-2 and TRBJ2-2; D not certain. The CDR3 consists of 13 residues. The V end lost 0 bases, the J end lost 6 bases, and 5 bases lay between the germline ends. In germline, CDR1 is LGHNA, CDR2 YNFKEQ. The CDR3 DNA sequence: TGTGCCAGCAGCCAAGATCGGGCCGGGGAGCTGTTTTTT. Its protein product is CASSQDRAGELFF.

The chain links TRBV29-1 to TRBJ1-1; the match to TRBD1 covers 9 bases. Germline CDR1 and CDR2: SQVTM and ANQGSEA. CDR3 length equals 12 residues. The V segment lost 6 bases and the J segment 5 bases; nucleotides outside the gene matches: 4. In nucleotides, the CDR3 is TGCAGCGTCCGACAGGGGGAGACTGAAGCTTTCTTT. It translates to CSVRQGETEAFF.

The chain joins TRBV28 to TRBJ1-4, with TRBD1 matching over 7 bases. The CDR3 consists of 14 residues. The V gene end was trimmed by 7 bases and the J gene end by 11 bases; junction bases not matched to a gene: 13. Germline V gene lookup returns CDR1 MDHEN and CDR2 SYDVKM. The CDR3 is CASNPTGTIGKLFF. CDR3 coding DNA: TGTGCCAGCAACCCGACAGGGACAATCGGGAAACTGTTTTTT.

This clone was detected only a few times. The CDR3 DNA is TGTGCCAGCACTGGTAGCGGGATGGGGGAGCAGTACTTC. It translates to CASTGSGMGEQYF. The chain joins TRBV12-3 or TRBV12-4 to TRBJ2-7, with 8 positions matching TRBD2. The CDR3 contains 13 residues. V gave up 7 bases and J gave up 7 bases; unmatched junction bases: 9.

The rearrangement links TRBV4-3 to TRBJ2-3, with a weak D call TRBD2 (7 bases). V was cut by 0 bases and J by 0 bases, with 13 bases left in between. This CDR3 has 17 amino acids. Germline-derived CDR1 and CDR2 are LGHNA and YSLEER. DNA of the CDR3: TGCGCCAGCAGCCAAGAAAGGGGGGGCACTAGCACAGATACGCAGTATTTT. It codes for CASSQERGGTSTDTQYF.

The chain uses TRBV28 and TRBJ2-2, with D maybe TRBD2 (6 bases). V lost 10 bases to trimming and J lost 4 bases, with 19 bases between them. The germline gives CDR1 MDHEN, CDR2 SYDVKM. The CDR3 loop spans 15 amino acids. The CDR3 reads CATRKGLRGTGELFF. The CDR3 nucleotides are TGTGCCACCCGGAAGGGACTTAGGGGCACCGGGGAGCTGTTTTTT.

This chain uses TRBV5-1 with TRBJ2-5; D remains ambiguous. The ends were cut back, 3 bases at V and 1 base at J, with 10 bases in the middle. In germline, CDR1 is SGHRS, CDR2 YFSETQ. CDR3 size: 14 residues. CDR3 region: CASSSSSPQETQYF. The CDR3 DNA reads TGCGCCAGCAGCTCGTCGAGTCCCCAAGAGACCCAGTACTTC.

V gene TRBV7-2 combines with J gene TRBJ1-6; D unclear. V lost 4 bases and J lost 10, with 11 bases in between. Germline lookup yields CDR1 SGHTA and CDR2 FQGNSA. The CDR3 spans 13 residues. The CDR3 nucleotides read TGTGCCAGCAGCTCGAGGGAGAGATCACCCCTCCACTTT. Translating it yields CASSSRERSPLHF.

The chain is built from TRBV9 and TRBJ1-4, with 7 positions matching TRBD1. Germline assignment: CDR1 SGDLS and CDR2 YYNGEE. This CDR3 comprises 14 residues. J was trimmed by 4 bases and V by 3 bases; bases with no gene match: 3. Written as DNA, the CDR3 is TGTGCCAGCAGCGCCGGGACAGTTAATGAAAAACTGTTTTTT. Its translation is CASSAGTVNEKLFF.

The chain carries TRBV7-6 and TRBJ2-7; 11 bases match TRBD1. V dropped 5 bases and J dropped 4; count of bases not matched to a gene: 13. CDR3 size: 17 residues. Germline V gene sequence: CDR1 SGHVS, CDR2 FNYEAQ. The CDR3 reads CASSTRTGGVGFYEQYF. CDR3 DNA: TGTGCCAGCAGCACCAGGACAGGGGGCGTCGGGTTTTACGAGCAGTACTTC.

The chain recombines TRBV12-3 or TRBV12-4 with TRBJ2-7; D is uncertain. The CDR3 totals 12 residues. Trimming stripped 2 bases from V and 3 bases from J, with 5 bases between. In nucleotides, the CDR3 is TGTGCCAGCAGTTTAAATCTCTACGAGCAGTACTTC. Translation gives CASSLNLYEQYF.

The rearrangement uses TRBV9 and TRBJ2-6; the match to TRBD2 covers 7 bases. The V gene's germline CDR1 is SGDLS and CDR2 YYNGEE. This CDR3 spans 19 amino acids. J lost 2 bases, V lost 0 bases, and 11 bases had no gene match. The CDR3 bases are TGTGCCAGCAGCGTAGGCGGGTCTAGCGGAATGCCTGGGGCCAACGTCCTGACTTTC. It yields the protein CASSVGGSSGMPGANVLTF. Full variable domain (rest looked up from reference TRBV9 and TRBJ2-6): DSGVTQTPKHLITATGQRVTLRCSPRSGDLSVYWYQQSLDQGLQFLIQYYNGEERAKGNILERFSAQQFPDLHSELNLSSLELGDSALYFCASSVGGSSGMPGANVLTFGAGSRLTVL.

This sequence joins TRBV7-9 and TRBJ2-7; D may be TRBD1 (5 bases). Trimming removed 4 bases at V and 0 bases at J, with 10 bases between. Germline values: CDR1 SEHNR, CDR2 FQNEAQ (reference sequence). This CDR3 contains 14 residues. The CDR3 sequence is CASSSGSSSYEQYF. CDR3 coding DNA: TGTGCCAGCAGCTCAGGGTCCAGCTCCTACGAGCAGTACTTC.

The CDR3 nucleotides read TGTGCCAGCTCACTTGGGACAGGGGAAAATCAGCCCCAGCATTTT. Its translation is CASSLGTGENQPQHF. V gene TRBV18 combines with J gene TRBJ1-5, with 10 bases fitting TRBD1. The CDR3 is 15 amino acids. Germline V gene sequence: CDR1 KGHSH, CDR2 LQKENI. V trimming: 4 bases; J trimming: 4 bases; junction bases outside the gene matches: 4.

About this clone itself: Because the CDR3's place on the DNA is in doubt, the DNA is left out and the CDR3 is given as listed by TCRdb. The rearrangement uses TRBV28 and TRBJ2-4; TRBD1 is the table's D call and was not checked against the DNA. The CDR3 is 14 amino acids long, termini counted. CDR1 and CDR2 (germline): MDHEN, SYDVKM. The CDR3 sequence: CASSFGPGENIQYF.

The genes are TRBV29-1 and TRBJ1-4, with 9 bases fitting TRBD1. The CDR3 extends over 13 amino acids. J lost 7 bases, V lost 7 bases, and 7 bases had no gene match. Germline CDR1 reads SQVTM; CDR2 reads ANQGSEA. In DNA form, the CDR3 reads TGCAGCGCCCGACAGGGGGACAGTGAAAAACTGTTTTTT. It is translated as CSARQGDSEKLFF.

This clone was seen just once. The J gene is TRBJ1-5, the V gene TRBV5-6; 9 bases are shared with TRBD1. Germline assignment: CDR1 SGHDT and CDR2 YYEEEE. Trimming took 4 bases from V and 4 from J; bases not matched to a gene: 6. The CDR3 loop spans 15 amino acids. The CDR3: CASSQGQGNNQPQHF. The CDR3 DNA reads TGTGCCAGCAGCCAGGGACAGGGAAATAATCAGCCCCAGCATTTT.

The chain links TRBV19 to TRBJ1-2; 7 nucleotides line up with TRBD1. Per germline, CDR1 LNHDA and CDR2 SQIVND (reference sequence). The CDR3 length is 15 residues. Trimming removed 4 bases from V and 4 bases from J; junction bases left unmatched: 9. The CDR3 nucleotides are TGTGCCAGTAGTACGGAGGGGGCGGTTGGCTATGGCTACACCTTC. This gives the protein CASSTEGAVGYGYTF.

The chain recombines TRBV6-6 with TRBJ2-1; tentative D call: TRBD1 (6 bases). Germline V gives CDR1 MNHNY, CDR2 SVGAGI (reference sequence). The CDR3 has 13 residues. Deletions cut 5 bases from V and 5 bases from J, with 10 bases between. CDR3 DNA sequence: TGTGCCAGCAGTGGTAGGACAGACAATGAGCAGTTCTTC. This gives the protein CASSGRTDNEQFF.

This chain uses TRBV7-2 with TRBJ2-1; D not resolved. CDR3 size: 13 residues. Germline CDR1 SGHTA, CDR2 FQGNSA. Trimming removed 5 bases from V and 5 bases from J, with 10 bases in between. The CDR3 reads CASSISQNNEQFF. The CDR3 DNA is TGTGCCAGCAGCATATCGCAGAACAATGAGCAGTTCTTC. The full variable domain, completed using reference TRBV7-2 and TRBJ2-1, is GAGVSQSPSNKVTEKGKDVELRCDPISGHTALYWYRQSLGQGLEFLIYFQGNSAPDKSGLPSDRFSAERTGGSVSTLTIQRTQQEDSAVYLCASSISQNNEQFFGPGTRLTVL.

V and J are TRBV5-1 and TRBJ2-1; 9 nucleotides line up with TRBD2. The CDR3 has 14 amino acids. The junction had 8 bases not matched to a gene; V was cut back by 3 bases and J by 10 bases. Germline CDR1 reads SGHRS; CDR2 reads YFSETQ. CDR3 in DNA: TGCGCCAGCAGCTCGGCGGGAGGGCCGGGAGAGCAGTTCTTC. Translated: CASSSAGGPGEQFF.